This TCR beta chain was sequenced in a study of shared clonotypes between healthy human individuals. General study results and limits: Generation probabilities of non-shared clonotypes were lower (relative to those shared by all four donors). Naive subsets typically showed greater estimated richness than memory subsets.

V was pared by 5 bases and J by 12 bases, with 14 bases between. The CDR3 covers 11 residues. Germline loops: CDR1 SNHLY, CDR2 FYNNEI. This clone appeared once. Its cognate antigen is unknown. Execution of the assay was at deep level. Assay: immunoSEQ multiplex PCR; the TCRdb copy retains only in-frame clones and omits some. This sample yields millions of clones, of which more than 90% are seen a single time; over 0.12% belongs to the top ten. The sequenced material came from naive CD4+ T cells sorted from blood. Indicated subset: CD45RA+ positively selected. The chain combines TRBV2 with TRBJ2-7; TRBD1 is a possible D gene (6 bases). The TCR sequence derives from a man younger than 35 in good health. The CDR3 region has the DNA TGTGCCAGCAGTCCCACGGGACACTCGTACTTC. It yields the protein CASSPTGHSYF.